The present TCR beta chain was sequenced within a study of cytomegalovirus exposure and HLA in healthy donors. Study findings and constraints: The study dropped some indistinguishable V segments, TRBV6-2 and TRBV6-3 among them.

This CDR3 is 12 amino acids long. The germline gives CDR1 SQVTM, CDR2 ANQGSEA. After removal of 7 bases from V and 1 base from J, the junction contained 2 bases not matched to a gene. The donors comprised healthy bone marrow donors. The sample holds a few counts of this clone. Its target is not known. With 60 Vbeta and 13 Jbeta primers, the PCR was carried out. Clones were read by immunoSEQ multiplex PCR, and TCRdb kept only the in-frame ones, dropping some. The sample lists about 92,000 clones, about 85% seen once, with 1% to 1.5% in the top ten. The receptor was isolated from a girl aged 2 to 10 in good health and CMV-seropositive. Sequenced input: PBMCs. This chain connects TRBV29-1 to TRBJ1-1; 8 bases match TRBD1. In nucleotides, the CDR3 is TGCAGCGGTGACAGGGGGAACACTGAAGCTTTCTTT. Encoded protein: CSGDRGNTEAFF.